Presented here are 24 T cell receptor beta chains from one specimen sequenced in a study of T cell responses to AZD1222 COVID-19 vaccine. Only in-frame clones appear in the TCRdb table, and some are missing; sequencing was by immunoSEQ multiplex PCR. The sample includes over 150,000 clones, 93% of them seen just once. Sequencing used peripheral blood, obtained 28 days after the second AZD1222 dose. These TCRs come from an adult who received the AZD1222 COVID-19 vaccine.

The chain couples TRBV28 to TRBJ2-5; 9 bases fit TRBD1. Per the germline V gene, CDR1 is MDHEN and CDR2 is SYDVKM. CDR3 length: 15 residues. After removal of 5 bases from V and 4 bases from J, the junction contained 8 bases not matched to a gene. DNA for the CDR3: TGTGCCAGCAGTCCGGGACAGGGCTTAGGAGAGACCCAGTACTTC. This translates into CASSPGQGLGETQYF.

The rearrangement links TRBV19 to TRBJ1-5; D not certain. V lost 3 bases and J 7 bases, leaving 13 bases between the germline ends. The CDR3 is 14 amino acids. Per germline, CDR1 LNHDA and CDR2 SQIVND (reference sequence). CDR3 DNA: TGTGCCAGTAGTATGCGGCAGGCTGGGCAGCCCCAGCATTTT. It yields the protein CASSMRQAGQPQHF.

The chain uses TRBV7-3 and TRBJ1-1, with D possibly matching TRBD1 (5 bases). The CDR3 is 14 residues long. The V end was cut by 5 bases, the J end by 5 bases, with 15 bases between. Germline CDR1 reads SGHTA; CDR2 reads FQGTGA. DNA for the CDR3: TGTGCCAGCAGCGGGCAGGGTTTGGGAACTGAAGCTTTCTTT. Residues: CASSGQGLGTEAFF.

The genes are TRBV6-2 or TRBV6-3 and TRBJ1-3; D gene ambiguous. This CDR3 is 14 amino acids long. Germline CDR1 MNHEY, CDR2 SVGEGT. The V end lost 2 bases, the J end lost 2 bases, and 7 bases lay between the germline ends. The CDR3 bases are TGTGCCAGCAGTTACCAAGCCACTGGAAACACCATATATTTT. This encodes CASSYQATGNTIYF.

This chain joins TRBV5-1 and TRBJ2-3; D possibly corresponds to TRBD1 (6 bases). CDR3 length: 17 residues. With 1 base removed from V and 5 bases from J, the gap between germline ends came to 20 bases. Germline CDR1 is SGHRS and CDR2 is YFSETQ. CDR3 amino acids: CASSLSMIPGRGDTQYF. In nucleotides, the CDR3 is TGCGCCAGCAGCTTGTCCATGATTCCGGGCAGGGGAGATACGCAGTATTTT.

The chain carries TRBV7-2 and TRBJ2-7, with TRBD2 matching 11 bases. The CDR3 spans 15 residues. V lost 5 bases and J lost 5; bases outside the gene matches: 8. Germline assignment: CDR1 SGHTA and CDR2 FQGNSA. This CDR3 reads CASSAWTSGYNEQYF. In DNA form, the CDR3 reads TGTGCCAGCAGCGCCTGGACTAGCGGGTACAACGAGCAGTACTTC.

This clone was seen a few times. The DNA of the CDR3 is TGCGCCAGCAGCCAAGTCAGGGGATCTAACTATGGCTACACCTTC. Translating gives CASSQVRGSNYGYTF. The genes are TRBV4-3 and TRBJ1-2; the D gene is possibly TRBD1 (6 bases). This CDR3 region has 15 residues. The V gene lost 1 base and the J gene lost 0 bases, with 9 bases spanning the gap. Germline values: CDR1 LGHNA, CDR2 YSLEER.

The chain combines TRBV5-1 with TRBJ2-7; TRBD1 matches 9 bases. The CDR3 covers 15 residues. V lost 4 bases and J lost 2; bases outside the gene matches: 7. The V gene's germline CDR1 is SGHRS and CDR2 YFSETQ. The CDR3 coding sequence is TGCGCCAGCAGCCCTCGACAGGGGGGGACCTACGAGCAGTACTTC. It specifies CASSPRQGGTYEQYF.

The chain couples TRBV11-2 to TRBJ1-2; no clear D. V was pared by 2 bases and J by 4 bases, with 5 bases between. The CDR3 consists of 12 residues. CDR1 and CDR2 from the germline V gene are SGHAT and FQNNGV. The CDR3 DNA reads TGTGCCAGCAGCTTACAGAGCTATGGCTACACCTTC. This codes for CASSLQSYGYTF.

The J gene is TRBJ2-5, the V gene TRBV7-9; D is possibly TRBD1 or TRBD2 (5 bases each). The CDR3 is made up of 14 amino acids. In germline, CDR1 is SEHNR, CDR2 FQNEAQ (reference sequence). V shed 6 bases and J shed 5 bases, with 16 bases lying between them. The CDR3 nucleotides are TGTGCCAGCAGACCTAATTCCAGGGAGGAGACCCAGTACTTC. Its protein is CASRPNSREETQYF.

This CDR3 reads CATSDSAASGAETQYF. CDR3 coding DNA: TGTGCCACCAGTGATTCGGCAGCTAGCGGGGCGGAGACCCAGTACTTC. The V and J genes are TRBV24-1 and TRBJ2-5; TRBD2 agrees at 9 bases. V was pared by 2 bases and J by 5 bases, with 8 bases of the junction left unmatched. The CDR3 is 16 amino acids. Per the germline V gene, CDR1 is KGHDR and CDR2 is SFDVKD.

The chain combines TRBV5-6 with TRBJ2-2, with a possible D match to TRBD2 (5 bases). This CDR3 is 16 amino acids long. Germline CDR1 and CDR2: SGHDT and YYEEEE. Deletions cut 2 bases from V and 4 bases from J, with 15 bases between. CDR3 protein: CASSLRSSGLTGELFF. CDR3 nucleotides: TGTGCCAGCAGCTTACGGTCAAGCGGACTCACCGGGGAGCTGTTTTTT.

The chain joins TRBV9 to TRBJ1-2; tentative D call: TRBD1 (5 bases). Germline assignment: CDR1 SGDLS and CDR2 YYNGEE. V dropped 3 bases and J dropped 8 bases, with 23 bases sitting between them. The CDR3 totals 16 residues. Here the CDR3 DNA reads TGTGCCAGCAGCGGAGGCGAGGCCCTCAAAAAGGGGGGCTACACCTTC. It is translated as CASSGGEALKKGGYTF.

V is TRBV2 and J is TRBJ1-2; the match to TRBD1 covers 9 bases. V trimming: 4 bases; J trimming: 7 bases; junction bases outside the gene matches: 7. From germline, CDR1 is SNHLY and CDR2 FYNNEI. The length of the CDR3 is 14 residues. The CDR3 DNA follows: TGTGCCAGCAGTGGACAGGGGGGAAGCGCTGGCTACACCTTC. It is translated as CASSGQGGSAGYTF.

The chain has TRBV6-5 and TRBJ2-7; possibly TRBD1 for D (6 bases). This CDR3 contains 16 residues. Germline CDR1 and CDR2: MNHEY and SVGAGI. The V gene lost 4 bases and the J gene lost 3 bases, with 19 bases spanning the gap. The CDR3 DNA sequence: TGTGCCAGCAGTTTCATGGGGGCCTCGTCCCACTACGAGCAGTACTTC. The encoded protein is CASSFMGASSHYEQYF.

This chain connects TRBV4-3 to TRBJ1-4; a weak D match, TRBD1 (5 bases). The germline gives CDR1 LGHNA, CDR2 YSLEER. Trimming shortened V by 3 bases and J by 7 bases, and 15 bases separated the two germline ends. The CDR3 runs 15 residues. This CDR3 reads CASSHHTGVGEKLFF. Written as DNA, the CDR3 is TGCGCCAGCAGCCACCATACAGGTGTAGGTGAAAAACTGTTTTTT.

The chain joins TRBV6-5 to TRBJ2-5; D might be TRBD2 (5 bases). V gave up 6 bases and J gave up 2 bases, with 13 bases separating them. The CDR3 is 14 residues long. Germline CDR1 is MNHEY and CDR2 is SVGAGI. CDR3 nucleotide sequence: TGTGCCAGCAGCACTAGACTCCGGCAAGAGACCCAGTACTTC. It yields the protein CASSTRLRQETQYF.

V is TRBV7-3 and J is TRBJ2-3; the match to TRBD2 covers 8 bases. Germline CDR1 is SGHTA and CDR2 is FQGTGA. This CDR3 comprises 15 residues. V trimming: 2 bases; J trimming: 4 bases; junction bases outside the gene matches: 5. The chain's CDR3 is CASSLASGLADTQYF. DNA for the CDR3: TGTGCCAGCAGCTTAGCTAGCGGGCTGGCAGATACGCAGTATTTT.

CDR3 in DNA: TGTGCCAGCAGCTTAGGAGCCCTCCGGGCCGGGGAGCTGTTTTTT. Its protein is CASSLGALRAGELFF. The chain recombines TRBV7-2 with TRBJ2-2; no reliable D call. The germline CDR1 and CDR2 sequences are SGHTA and FQGNSA. The CDR3 extends over 15 amino acids. The V end lost 1 base, the J end lost 6 bases, and 12 bases lay between the germline ends.

This chain joins TRBV3-1 (or the pseudogene TRBV3-2) and TRBJ2-2; 9 positions match TRBD2. CDR3 length: 17 residues. Germline loops: CDR1 LGHDT, CDR2 YNNKEL (reference sequence). The ends lost 4 bases at V and 4 bases at J; junction bases unmatched: 10. CDR3 nucleotides: TGTGCCAGCAGCCGCCTAGGGGCGGGGGGGATCACCGGGGAGCTGTTTTTT. Its protein product is CASSRLGAGGITGELFF.

This sequence joins TRBV10-2 and TRBJ2-7; 8 bases agree with TRBD1. The CDR3 extends over 14 amino acids. V lost 6 bases and J lost 2; bases outside the gene matches: 6. Germline V gives CDR1 WSHSY, CDR2 SAAADI. The CDR3 nucleotides are TGCGCCAGCAGAGACAGGGGTAAGGCCTACGAGCAGTACTTC. The encoded protein is CASRDRGKAYEQYF.

In nucleotides, the CDR3 is TGTGCCAGCAGCCCCGGAGCGAATCAGCCCCAGCATTTT. It specifies CASSPGANQPQHF. The chain employs TRBV12-3 or TRBV12-4 and TRBJ1-5; D ambiguous. Trimming pared 6 bases from V and 4 bases from J, leaving 10 bases between. The CDR3 consists of 13 residues.

The chain joins TRBV5-5 to TRBJ1-6; perhaps TRBD1 as D (6 bases). The CDR3 spans 15 residues. V lost 4 bases to trimming and J lost 13 bases, with 21 bases between them. CDR1 and CDR2 (germline): SGHKS, YYEKEE (reference sequence). The CDR3 sequence is CASSPQHTGPAPLHF. CDR3 sequence (DNA): TGTGCCAGCAGCCCCCAACATACAGGGCCGGCCCCCCTCCACTTT.

This clone showed up just a few times. The V call is TRBV28, the J call TRBJ1-4; 7 positions agree with TRBD1. V lost 7 bases, J lost 8 bases, and 4 bases stayed unmatched. Germline loops: CDR1 MDHEN, CDR2 SYDVKM. The CDR3 extends over 12 amino acids. CDR3 loop: CASNRGQEKLFF. The CDR3 nucleotides are TGTGCCAGCAACAGGGGTCAGGAAAAACTGTTTTTT.